Listed below are T cell receptor beta chains from one sample, sequenced in a study of cytomegalovirus exposure and HLA in healthy donors. Sequencing used immunoSEQ multiplex PCR; TCRdb keeps in-frame clones, though not all of them. The sample yields around 110,000 clones, roughly 74% seen once. Sequenced input: PBMCs. The source is a man between 40 and 49 years old in good health and CMV-seronegative. Both conserved end residues are part of each CDR3. The D gene is left open where the match is weak. Clone size is given for some rows only: seen once, a few or many times, or a class if the clone is expanded.

j_gene,v_gene,d_gene,abundance,CDR3aa,CDR3nt
TRBJ2-1,TRBV7-8,TRBD2,few,CASSLAGGGANEQFF,TGTGCCAGCAGCTTAGCGGGCGGGGGGGCCAATGAGCAGTTCTTC
TRBJ2-3,TRBV2,TRBD2,-,CASSLETSGGPDPTDTQYF,TGTGCCAGCAGTTTAGAGACTAGCGGGGGGCCGGACCCCACAGATACGCAGTATTTT
TRBJ1-4,TRBV6-4,-,-,CASSDSVLVTTNEKLFF,TGTGCCAGCAGTGACTCGGTTTTAGTAACGACTAATGAAAAACTGTTTTTT
TRBJ2-3,TRBV19,-,-,CASSIVATTDTQYF,TGTGCCAGTAGTATAGTTGCTACCACAGATACGCAGTATTTT
TRBJ1-1,TRBV11-2,-,-,CASSPRLAGLAFF,TGTGCCAGCAGTCCCCGGTTAGCGGGGCTAGCTTTCTTT
TRBJ2-3,TRBV5-1,TRBD2,-,CASSVGLAGTGIDTQYF,TGCGCCAGCAGCGTGGGACTAGCGGGGACGGGAATAGATACGCAGTATTTT
TRBJ1-2,TRBV6-1,-,few,CASDREGGYTF,TGTGCCAGCGACCGGGAGGGCGGCTACACCTTC
TRBJ2-1,TRBV2,-,-,CASRQQQGTHNEQFF,TGTGCCAGTAGACAACAACAGGGAACTCACAATGAGCAGTTCTTC
TRBJ2-5,TRBV4-1,TRBD2,-,CASSPGLAGGLETQYF,TGCGCCAGCAGCCCCGGGTTAGCGGGGGGTCTGGAGACCCAGTACTTC
TRBJ2-7,TRBV2,-,-,CASSDRQGIAYEQYF,TGTGCCAGCAGTGATAGGCAGGGAATAGCCTACGAGCAGTACTTC
TRBJ2-5,TRBV5-4,TRBD1,-,CASSSDREETQYF,TGTGCCAGCAGCTCGGACAGGGAAGAGACCCAGTACTTC